This T cell receptor beta chain was sequenced during a study of OX40 agonist ivuxolimab in advanced cancers. Study details: Six ivuxolimab dose levels, 0.01 to 10 mg/kg, were given intravenously every 2 weeks. The eligibility criteria allowed prior anti-PD-1, anti-PD-L1 or anti-CTLA-4 therapy, and 40% had some. Two patients with cutaneous melanoma and one with hepatocellular carcinoma, three in total, showed partial responses.

General study findings and limits: The study observed clonal expansion of CD4+ and CD8+ blood T cells by week 6 at 0.1 to 3.0 mg/kg.

Libraries were prepared by immunoSEQ multiplex PCR; TCRdb keeps only in-frame clonotypes and omits some of them. Of tens of thousands of clones in the sample, 70% to 90% were seen once. As for this clone: The antigen remains undetermined.

The receptor comes from an adult with an advanced solid tumor such as melanoma, head and neck, liver or kidney cancer. This sample comprised CD4+ or CD8+ T cells sorted from blood, obtained in a trial of the OX40 agonist ivuxolimab.

This CDR3 is CASSNQQGRWSGANVLTF. The CDR3 coding sequence is TGTGCCAGCAGTAACCAGCAGGGAAGGTGGTCCGGGGCCAACGTCCTGACTTTC. This sequence joins TRBV28 and TRBJ2-6; possibly TRBD1 for D (5 bases). Germline CDR1 reads MDHEN; CDR2 reads SYDVKM. V lost 5 bases and J lost 4, with 21 bases in between. CDR3 length: 18 amino acids.